This TCR beta chain came from a study of blood T cell repertoires in COVID-19. This clone was counted once. Here immunoSEQ multiplex PCR was the method, and the copy in TCRdb shows in-frame clones only, minus some. Among 200,000 or so clones listed, 75% to 85% were seen once. The sample consisted of peripheral blood. This sequence was found in a man aged 35-49 years who had recovered from COVID-19.

In DNA, the CDR3 is TGTGCCAGCAGCTTAGGATTTGGTGGGACAGGTACTTACGAGCAGTACTTC. Amino acids: CASSLGFGGTGTYEQYF. The genes are TRBV11-2 and TRBJ2-7; 8 positions match TRBD1. Unmatched junction bases numbered 12, after V lost 1 base and J lost 4 bases. Germline values: CDR1 SGHAT, CDR2 FQNNGV. This CDR3 has 17 amino acids.